This T cell receptor beta chain was profiled in a study of T cells expressing NK-cell markers. Study background: Sequencing of TCR beta repertoires drew on sorted CD3+CD56+NKG2C+, CD3+CD56+NKG2C- and CD3+CD56-NKG2C+ T cells.

Germline CDR1 SGDLS, CDR2 YYNGEE. CDR3 length: 14 residues. One entry per CDR3 protein, without DNA, is what TCRdb gives after re-calling the 5' RACE reads. The sample includes 140,000 to 150,000 distinct CDR3 sequences. On this clonotype: Its specificity is not known.

Regarding the study as a whole: The study found dominant NKG2C+ clonotypes at about 1.0-7.5% of CD8+ T cells in roughly six donors.

The clonotype originates from a man younger than 35 in good health. Input material: blood T cells: a sorted CD56 or NKG2C T cell subset, CD4+ or CD8+ T cells, or bulk PBMC T cells (not recorded which). The J gene is TRBJ1-3, the V gene TRBV9. The CDR3 spells CASSAYQAGNTIYF.